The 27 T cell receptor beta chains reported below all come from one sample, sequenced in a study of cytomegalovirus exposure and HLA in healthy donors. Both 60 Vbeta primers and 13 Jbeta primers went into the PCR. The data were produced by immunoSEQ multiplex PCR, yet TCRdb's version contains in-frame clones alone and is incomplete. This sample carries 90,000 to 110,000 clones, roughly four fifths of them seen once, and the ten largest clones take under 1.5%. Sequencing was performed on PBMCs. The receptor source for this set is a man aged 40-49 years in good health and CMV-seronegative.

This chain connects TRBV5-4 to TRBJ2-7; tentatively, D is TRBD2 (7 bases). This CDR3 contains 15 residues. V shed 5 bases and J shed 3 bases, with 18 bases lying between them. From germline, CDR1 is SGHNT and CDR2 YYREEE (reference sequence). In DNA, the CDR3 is TGTGCCAGCAGACTAGTTGGGGGGGCCGTCTACGAGCAGTACTTC. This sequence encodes CASRLVGGAVYEQYF.

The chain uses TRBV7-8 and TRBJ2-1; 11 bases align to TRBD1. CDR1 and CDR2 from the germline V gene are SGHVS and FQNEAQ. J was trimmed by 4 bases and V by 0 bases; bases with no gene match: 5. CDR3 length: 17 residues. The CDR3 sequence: CASSLAPGTGGYNEQFF. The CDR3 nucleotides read TGTGCCAGCAGCTTAGCCCCCGGGACAGGGGGTTACAATGAGCAGTTCTTC.

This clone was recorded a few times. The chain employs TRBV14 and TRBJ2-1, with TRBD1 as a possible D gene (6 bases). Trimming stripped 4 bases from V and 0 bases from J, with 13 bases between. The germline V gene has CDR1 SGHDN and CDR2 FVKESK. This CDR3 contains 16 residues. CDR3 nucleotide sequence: TGTGCCAGCAGCCCCAGGGGCGCAAGCTCCTACAATGAGCAGTTCTTC. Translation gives CASSPRGASSYNEQFF. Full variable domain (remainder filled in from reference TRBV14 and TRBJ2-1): EAGVTQFPSHSVIEKGQTVTLRCDPISGHDNLYWYRRVMGKEIKFLLHFVKESKQDESGMPNNRFLAERTGGTYSTLKVQPAELEDSGVYFCASSPRGASSYNEQFFGPGTRLTVL.

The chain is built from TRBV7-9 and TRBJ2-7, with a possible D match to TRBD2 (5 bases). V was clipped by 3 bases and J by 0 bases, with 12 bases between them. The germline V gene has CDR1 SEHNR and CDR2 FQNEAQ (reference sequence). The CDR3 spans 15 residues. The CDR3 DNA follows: TGTGCCAGCAGCTTTATCGAGGGTGGCTCCTACGAGCAGTACTTC. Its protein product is CASSFIEGGSYEQYF. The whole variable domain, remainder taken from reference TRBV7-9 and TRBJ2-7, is DTGVSQNPRHKITKRGQNVTFRCDPISEHNRLYWYRQTLGQGPEFLTYFQNEAQLEKSRLLSDRFSAERPKGSFSTLEIQRTEQGDSAMYLCASSFIEGGSYEQYFGPGTRLTVT.

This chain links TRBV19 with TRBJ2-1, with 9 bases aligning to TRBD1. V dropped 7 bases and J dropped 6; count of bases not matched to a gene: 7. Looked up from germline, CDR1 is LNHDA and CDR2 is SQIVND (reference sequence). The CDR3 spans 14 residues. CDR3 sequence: CASNSRDRANEQFF. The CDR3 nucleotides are TGTGCCAGTAATTCGAGGGACAGGGCCAATGAGCAGTTCTTC.

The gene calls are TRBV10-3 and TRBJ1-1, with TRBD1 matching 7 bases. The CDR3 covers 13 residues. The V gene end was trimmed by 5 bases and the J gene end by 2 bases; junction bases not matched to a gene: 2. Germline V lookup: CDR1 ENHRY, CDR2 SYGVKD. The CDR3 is CAISRQGNTEAFF. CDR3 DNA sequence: TGTGCCATCAGTCGACAGGGTAACACTGAAGCTTTCTTT.

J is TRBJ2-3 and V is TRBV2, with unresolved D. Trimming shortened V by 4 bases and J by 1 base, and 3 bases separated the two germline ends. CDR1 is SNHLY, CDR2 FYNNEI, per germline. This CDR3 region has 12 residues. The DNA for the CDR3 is TGTGCCAGCAGTGCGGGCACAGATACGCAGTATTTT. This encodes CASSAGTDTQYF.

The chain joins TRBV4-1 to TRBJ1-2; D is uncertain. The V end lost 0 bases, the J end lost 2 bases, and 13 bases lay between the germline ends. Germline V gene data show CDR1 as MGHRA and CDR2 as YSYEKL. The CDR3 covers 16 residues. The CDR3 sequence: CASSQDTSHVNYGYTF. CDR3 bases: TGCGCCAGCAGCCAAGATACTTCCCACGTAAACTATGGCTACACCTTC.

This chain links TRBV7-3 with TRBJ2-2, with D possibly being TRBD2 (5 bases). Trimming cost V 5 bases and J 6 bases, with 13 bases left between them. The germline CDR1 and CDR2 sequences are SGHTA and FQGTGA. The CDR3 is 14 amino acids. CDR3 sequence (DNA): TGTGCCAGCAGCCCCAAAACCGGGGCCGGGGAGCTGTTTTTT. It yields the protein CASSPKTGAGELFF.

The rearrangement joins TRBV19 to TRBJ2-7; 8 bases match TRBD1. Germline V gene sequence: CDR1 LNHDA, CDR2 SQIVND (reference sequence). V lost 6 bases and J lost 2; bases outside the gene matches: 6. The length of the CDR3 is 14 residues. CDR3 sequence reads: CASSQGAVAYEQYF. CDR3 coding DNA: TGTGCCAGTAGCCAGGGGGCGGTTGCCTACGAGCAGTACTTC.

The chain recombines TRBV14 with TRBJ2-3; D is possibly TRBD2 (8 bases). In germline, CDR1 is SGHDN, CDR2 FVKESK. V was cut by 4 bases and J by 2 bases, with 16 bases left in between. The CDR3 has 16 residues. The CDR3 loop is CASSLLAGTATDTQYF. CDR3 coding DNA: TGTGCCAGCAGCCTCTTAGCGGGGACAGCCACAGATACGCAGTATTTT.

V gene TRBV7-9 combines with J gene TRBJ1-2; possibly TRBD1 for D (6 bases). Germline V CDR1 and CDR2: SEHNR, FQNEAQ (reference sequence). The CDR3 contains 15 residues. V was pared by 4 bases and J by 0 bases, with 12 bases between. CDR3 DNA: TGTGCCAGCAGCTCCTGGACAGAACCTAACTATGGCTACACCTTC. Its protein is CASSSWTEPNYGYTF.

CDR3 loop: CASSRLNRSPNEKLFF. In nucleotides, the CDR3 is TGCGCCAGCAGCCGTCTTAACAGGAGTCCTAATGAAAAACTGTTTTTT. The chain couples TRBV4-1 to TRBJ1-4; weak D call: TRBD1 (5 bases). The CDR3 consists of 16 residues. The ends were cut back, 4 bases at V and 3 bases at J, with 15 bases in the middle. In germline, CDR1 is MGHRA, CDR2 YSYEKL.

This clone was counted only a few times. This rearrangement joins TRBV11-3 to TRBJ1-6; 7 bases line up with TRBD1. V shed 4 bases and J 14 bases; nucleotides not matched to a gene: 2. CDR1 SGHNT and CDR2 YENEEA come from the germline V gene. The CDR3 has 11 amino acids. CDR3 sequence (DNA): TGTGCCAGCAGCTCAGGGACAGCCCTCCACTTT. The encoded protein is CASSSGTALHF.

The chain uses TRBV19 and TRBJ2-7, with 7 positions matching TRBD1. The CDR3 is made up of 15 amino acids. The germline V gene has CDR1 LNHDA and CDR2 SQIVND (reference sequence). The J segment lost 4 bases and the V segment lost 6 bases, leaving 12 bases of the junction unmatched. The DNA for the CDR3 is TGTGCCAGTAGGACATCGCCGGGACAGCGGTACGAGCAGTACTTC. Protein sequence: CASRTSPGQRYEQYF.

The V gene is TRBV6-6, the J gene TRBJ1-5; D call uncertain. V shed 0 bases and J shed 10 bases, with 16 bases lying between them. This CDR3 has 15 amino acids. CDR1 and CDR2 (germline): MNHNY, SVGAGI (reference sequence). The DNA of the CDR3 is TGTGCCAGCAGTTACTCGCGGGAGCGGGAGTTTCCCCAGCATTTT. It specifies CASSYSREREFPQHF.

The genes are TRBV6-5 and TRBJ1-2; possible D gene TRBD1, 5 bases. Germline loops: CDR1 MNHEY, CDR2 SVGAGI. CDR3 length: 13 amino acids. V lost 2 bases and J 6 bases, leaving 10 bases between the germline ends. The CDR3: CASSYGQGDGYTF. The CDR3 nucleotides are TGTGCCAGCAGTTACGGGCAGGGTGATGGCTACACCTTC.

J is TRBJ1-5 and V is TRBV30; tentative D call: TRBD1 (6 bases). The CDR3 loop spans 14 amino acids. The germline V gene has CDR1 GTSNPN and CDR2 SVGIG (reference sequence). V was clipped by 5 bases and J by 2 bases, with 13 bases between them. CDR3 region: CAWSGVRGNQPQHF. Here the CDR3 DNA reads TGTGCCTGGTCAGGGGTTAGAGGCAATCAGCCCCAGCATTTT.

CDR3 in DNA: TGTGCCAGCAGCTTGGGGGTGACAGGAAACACTGAAGCTTTCTTT. This encodes CASSLGVTGNTEAFF. The chain employs TRBV5-4 and TRBJ1-1, with D possibly TRBD1 on 6 matching bases. Germline CDR1 and CDR2: SGHNT and YYREEE (reference sequence). Trimming pared 0 bases from V and 2 bases from J, leaving 11 bases between. CDR3 length equals 15 residues.

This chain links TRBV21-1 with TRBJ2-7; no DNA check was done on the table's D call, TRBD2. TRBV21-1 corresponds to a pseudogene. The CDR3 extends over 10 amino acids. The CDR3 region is CASIAYEQYF. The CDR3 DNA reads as TGTGCCAGCATCGCCTACGAGCAGTACTTC.

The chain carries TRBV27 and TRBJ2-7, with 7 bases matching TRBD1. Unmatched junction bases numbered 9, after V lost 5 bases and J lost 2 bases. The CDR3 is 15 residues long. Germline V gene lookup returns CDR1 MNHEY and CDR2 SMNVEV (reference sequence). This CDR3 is CASSPPDRQAYEQYF. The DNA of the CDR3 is TGTGCCAGCAGTCCCCCGGACAGGCAAGCCTACGAGCAGTACTTC.

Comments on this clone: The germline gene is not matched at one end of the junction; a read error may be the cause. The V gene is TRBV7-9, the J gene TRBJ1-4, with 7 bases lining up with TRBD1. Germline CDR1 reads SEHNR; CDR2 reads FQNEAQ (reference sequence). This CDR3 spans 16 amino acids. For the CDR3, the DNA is TGTTCCAGCAGCCGCCAGACAGGGCGAACTAATGAAAAACTGTTTTTT. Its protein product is CSSSRQTGRTNEKLFF.

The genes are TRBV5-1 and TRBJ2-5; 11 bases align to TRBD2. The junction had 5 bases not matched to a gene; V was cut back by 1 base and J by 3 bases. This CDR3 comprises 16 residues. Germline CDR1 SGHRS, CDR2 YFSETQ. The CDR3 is CASSLTSGRIEETQYF. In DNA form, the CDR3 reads TGCGCCAGCAGCTTGACTAGCGGGAGAATAGAAGAGACCCAGTACTTC.

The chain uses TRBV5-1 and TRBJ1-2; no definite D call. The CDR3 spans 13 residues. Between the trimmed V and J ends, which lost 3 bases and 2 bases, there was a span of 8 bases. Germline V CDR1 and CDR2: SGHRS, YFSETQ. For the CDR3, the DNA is TGCGCCAGCAGCTCGCGAGTGAACTATGGCTACACCTTC. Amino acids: CASSSRVNYGYTF.

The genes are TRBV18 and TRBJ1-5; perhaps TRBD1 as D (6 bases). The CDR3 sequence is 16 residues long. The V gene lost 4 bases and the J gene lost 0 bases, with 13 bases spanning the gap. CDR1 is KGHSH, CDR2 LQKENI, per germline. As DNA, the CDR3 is TGTGCCAGCTCACTCGGACAGCCAGATAGCAATCAGCCCCAGCATTTT. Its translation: CASSLGQPDSNQPQHF.

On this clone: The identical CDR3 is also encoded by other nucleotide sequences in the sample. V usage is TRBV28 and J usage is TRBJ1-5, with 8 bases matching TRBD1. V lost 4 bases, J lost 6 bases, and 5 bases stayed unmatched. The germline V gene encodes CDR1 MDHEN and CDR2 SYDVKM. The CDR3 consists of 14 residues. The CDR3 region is CASSSDRVRQPQHF. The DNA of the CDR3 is TGTGCCAGCAGTTCGGACAGGGTGCGTCAGCCCCAGCATTTT.

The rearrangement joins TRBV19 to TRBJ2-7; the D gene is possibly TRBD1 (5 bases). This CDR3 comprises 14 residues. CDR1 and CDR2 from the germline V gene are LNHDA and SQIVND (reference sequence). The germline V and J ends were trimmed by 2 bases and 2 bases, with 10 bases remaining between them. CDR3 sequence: CASSITTATYEQYF. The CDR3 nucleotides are TGTGCCAGTAGTATAACGACAGCTACCTACGAGCAGTACTTC.